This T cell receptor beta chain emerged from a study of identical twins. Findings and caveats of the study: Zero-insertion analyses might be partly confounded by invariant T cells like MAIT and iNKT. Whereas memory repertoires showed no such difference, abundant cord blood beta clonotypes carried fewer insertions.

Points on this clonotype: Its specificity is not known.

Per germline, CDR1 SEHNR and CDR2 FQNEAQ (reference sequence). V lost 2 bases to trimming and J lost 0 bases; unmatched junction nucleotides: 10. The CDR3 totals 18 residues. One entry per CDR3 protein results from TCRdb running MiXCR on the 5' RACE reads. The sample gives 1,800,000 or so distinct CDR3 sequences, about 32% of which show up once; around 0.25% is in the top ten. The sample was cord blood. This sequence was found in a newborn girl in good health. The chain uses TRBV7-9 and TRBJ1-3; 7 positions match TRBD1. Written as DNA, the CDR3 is TGTGCCAGCAGCTTACTGACAGGGCCTACTCTCTCTGGAAACACCATATATTTT. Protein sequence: CASSLLTGPTLSGNTIYF.